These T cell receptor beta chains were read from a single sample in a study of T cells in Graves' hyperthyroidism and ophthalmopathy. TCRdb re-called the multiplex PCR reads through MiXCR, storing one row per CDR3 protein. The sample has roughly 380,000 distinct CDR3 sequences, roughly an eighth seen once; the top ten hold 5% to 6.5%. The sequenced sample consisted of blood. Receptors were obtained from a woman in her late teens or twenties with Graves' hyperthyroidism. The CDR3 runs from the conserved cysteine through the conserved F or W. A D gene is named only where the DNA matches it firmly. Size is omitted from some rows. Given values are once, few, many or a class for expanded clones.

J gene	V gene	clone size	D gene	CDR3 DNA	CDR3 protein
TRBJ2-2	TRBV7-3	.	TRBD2	TGTGCCAGCAGCTCAAGGGCTAGCGGGAGATCGAGCACCGGGGAGCTGTTTTTT	CASSSRASGRSSTGELFF
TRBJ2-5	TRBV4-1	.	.	TGCGCCAGCAGTCGACTAGCGTCAGGGGGTGTCCAAGAGACCCAGTACTTC	CASSRLASGGVQETQYF
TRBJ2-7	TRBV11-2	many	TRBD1	TGTGCCAGCAGCTGGGACAGGGGTTACGAGCAGTACTTC	CASSWDRGYEQYF
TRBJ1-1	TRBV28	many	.	TGTGCCAGCAGTGATACTCTAATGAACACTGAAGCTTTCTTT	CASSDTLMNTEAFF
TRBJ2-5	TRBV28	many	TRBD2	TGTGCCAGCAGTTTATTGTACGGCGGGGGGCAAGAGACCCAGTACTTC	CASSLLYGGGQETQYF
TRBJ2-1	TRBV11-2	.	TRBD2	TGTGCCAGCAGCCAGACCGGGGGGGGGGATGAGCAGTTCTTC	CASSQTGGGDEQFF
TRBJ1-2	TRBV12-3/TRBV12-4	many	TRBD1	TGTGCCAGCAAAACAGGGGCTAACTATGGCTACACCTTC	CASKTGANYGYTF
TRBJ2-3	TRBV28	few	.	TGTGCCAGCAGTCCTCTCGGGACCAGCCAAACAGATACGCAGTATTTT	CASSPLGTSQTDTQYF
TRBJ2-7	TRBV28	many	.	TGTGCCAGCAGTCAACCCCGGGACTTACTTTACGAGCAGTACTTC	CASSQPRDLLYEQYF
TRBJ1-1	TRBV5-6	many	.	TGTGCCAGCAGCTTGGTCGAGACCAAAGCTTTCTTT	CASSLVETKAFF
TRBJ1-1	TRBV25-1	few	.	TGTGCCAGCAGTGAATTTGGGCAAGATTGGCTCTTT	CASSEFGQDWLF
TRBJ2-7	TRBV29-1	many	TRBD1	TGCAGCGGGGGGACAGGGGGCGAGCAGTACTTC	CSGGTGGEQYF
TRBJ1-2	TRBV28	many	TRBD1	TGTGCCAGCAGTTTATGGGATCGGACAGGGAAGGGAAGCTACACCTTC	CASSLWDRTGKGSYTF
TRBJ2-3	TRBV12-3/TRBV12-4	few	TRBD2	TGTGCCAGCAGTTTAAAATCGGGGGGAACGGGCACAGATACGCAGTATTTT	CASSLKSGGTGTDTQYF
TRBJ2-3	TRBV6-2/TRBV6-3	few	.	TGTGCCAGCAGTCTTACACCCTTTTCTAGCACAGATACGCAGTATTTT	CASSLTPFSSTDTQYF
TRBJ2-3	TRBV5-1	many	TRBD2	TGCGCCAGCAGTCGAGCGGGAGTCAAGGGCACAGATACGCAGTATTTT	CASSRAGVKGTDTQYF
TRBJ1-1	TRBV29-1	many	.	TGCAGCGTTGAGACGAGCCGGCGGATTTACACTGAAGCTTTCTTT	CSVETSRRIYTEAFF
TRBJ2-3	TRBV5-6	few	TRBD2	TGTGCCAGCAGCTTGGTTTCGGGGGGTCGGACAGATACGCAGTATTTT	CASSLVSGGRTDTQYF
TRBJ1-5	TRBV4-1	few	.	TGCGCCAGCAGCCAAGAGCGCGTTTATAGCAATCAGCCCCAGCATTTT	CASSQERVYSNQPQHF
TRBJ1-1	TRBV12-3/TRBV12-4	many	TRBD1	TGTGCCAGCAGTTTCGGAGGGGGCCGAGGGAAGAACACTGAAGCTTTCTTT	CASSFGGGRGKNTEAFF
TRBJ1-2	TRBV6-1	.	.	TGTGCCAGCAGTGAAGCGCTTCCAGGACTGTATGGCTACACCTTC	CASSEALPGLYGYTF
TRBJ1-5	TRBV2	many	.	TGTGCCAGCAGTGTGCAGGGGAATCAGCCCCAGCATTTT	CASSVQGNQPQHF
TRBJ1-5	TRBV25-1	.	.	TGTGCCAGCAGTGACTCTATCAGTCATCAGCCCCAGCATTTT	CASSDSISHQPQHF
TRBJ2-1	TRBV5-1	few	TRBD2	TGCGCCAGCAGCTTGGAGGTACTAGCGGGAGTTAATGAGCAGTTCTTC	CASSLEVLAGVNEQFF
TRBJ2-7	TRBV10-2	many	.	TGCGCCAGCAGGGCTAGCGCCAGCTCCTACGAGCAGTACTTC	CASRASASSYEQYF
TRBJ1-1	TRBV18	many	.	TGTGCCAGCTCAGCGAGCCGGGCTGACACTGAAGCTTTCTTT	CASSASRADTEAFF
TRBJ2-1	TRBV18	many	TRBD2	TGTGCCAGCTCACGGAGGACTAGCGGGAGCGATGAGCAGTTCTTC	CASSRRTSGSDEQFF
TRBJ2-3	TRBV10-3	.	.	TGTGCCATCAATACCGGGACCGGAAGCACAGATACGCAGTATTTT	CAINTGTGSTDTQYF
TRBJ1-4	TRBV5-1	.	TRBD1	TGCGCCAGCAGCTCGGGACGAAAACAGGGGGCGCGGGAAAAACTGTTTTTT	CASSSGRKQGAREKLFF
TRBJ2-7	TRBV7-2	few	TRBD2	TGTGCCAGCAGCCCCGAATGGAGCTTGGGGACTAGCGGGCTTAGCTCCTACGAGCAGTACTTC	CASSPEWSLGTSGLSSYEQYF
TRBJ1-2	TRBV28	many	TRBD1	TGTGCCAGCAGGCCGGACAGGGTGACCGGCTACACCTTC	CASRPDRVTGYTF
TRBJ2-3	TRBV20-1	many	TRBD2	TGCAGTGCTAGGCTAGCGGGAGTTGCAGATACGCAGTATTTT	CSARLAGVADTQYF
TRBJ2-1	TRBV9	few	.	TGTGCCAGCAGCGTAGATATGAGGGCAGGTAGGAATGAGCAGTTCTTC	CASSVDMRAGRNEQFF
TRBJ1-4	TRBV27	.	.	TGTGCCAGCAGTTTTGGGGGGACTGAAAAACTGTTTTTT	CASSFGGTEKLFF
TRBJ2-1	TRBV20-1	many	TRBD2	TGCAGTGCTAGAGAGGGACTAGCGGGACCATACAATGAGCAGTTCTTC	CSAREGLAGPYNEQFF
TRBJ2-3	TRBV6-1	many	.	TGTGCCAGCAGTGAAGTCGTCGATACGCAGTATTTT	CASSEVVDTQYF
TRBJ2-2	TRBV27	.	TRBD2	TGTGCCAGCAGTTTTGGCGGACTAGCCACCGGGGAGCTGTTTTTT	CASSFGGLATGELFF
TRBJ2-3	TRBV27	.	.	TGTGCCAGCAACCGTGCTAGCACAGATACGCAGTATTTT	CASNRASTDTQYF
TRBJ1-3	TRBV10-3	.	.	TGTGCCATCAGTGTAGGGGCTGGAAACACCATATATTTT	CAISVGAGNTIYF
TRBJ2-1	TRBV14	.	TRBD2	TGTGCCAGCAGGCGTACTAGCGGGGACAATGAGCAGTTCTTC	CASRRTSGDNEQFF
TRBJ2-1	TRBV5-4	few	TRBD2	TGTGCCAGCGGAGGGACTAGCGGGAGGAATGAGCAGTTCTTC	CASGGTSGRNEQFF
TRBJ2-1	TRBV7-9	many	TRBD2	TGTGCCAGCAGCCCTGGACTAGCGGGGCGCAATGAGCAGTTCTTC	CASSPGLAGRNEQFF
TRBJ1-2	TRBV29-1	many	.	TGCAGCGTTGAGATGCGGGGGGGTCGCTATGGCTACACCTTC	CSVEMRGGRYGYTF
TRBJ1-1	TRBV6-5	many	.	TGTGCCAGCAGTTACTCAGATTGGGGGATGAACACTGAAGCTTTCTTT	CASSYSDWGMNTEAFF
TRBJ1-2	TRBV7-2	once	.	TGTGCCAGCAGCTTGGGGCCGGATGGGGTAGCTAACTATGGCTACACCTTC	CASSLGPDGVANYGYTF
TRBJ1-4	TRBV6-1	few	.	TGTGCCAGCAGACGGTTGGAGGACGGTGAAAAACTGTTTTTT	CASRRLEDGEKLFF
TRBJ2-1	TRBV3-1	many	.	TGTGCCAGCAGCCGCGACCTGGAGGCCTACAATGAGCAGTTCTTC	CASSRDLEAYNEQFF
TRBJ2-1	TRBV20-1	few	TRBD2	TGCAGTGCTAGAGATCCTAGCGGGTGGTACAATGAGCAGTTCTTC	CSARDPSGWYNEQFF